This T cell receptor beta chain comes out of a study of post-analysis software for immune sequencing data. Study-wide results and caveats: Normalized Chao1 diversity in multiple sclerosis patients fell significantly below that of controls. TRBV5-6, TRBV5-1 and TRBV20-1 belonged to a set of roughly 5 TRBV segments that were more frequent in patients than controls.

V lost 5 bases and J lost 1; bases outside the gene matches: 12. The CDR3 covers 18 residues. Germline CDR1 and CDR2: LNHDA and SQIVND (reference sequence). A remark on this clonotype: Its antigen is undetermined.

Unique molecular identifiers featured in each of the TCR beta cDNA libraries. Each sample of about 0.95 to 10 million input T cells yielded 500,000 or so cDNA molecules, so each molecule approximated one T cell. TCRdb called the PCR reads again in MiXCR, with one record for every CDR3 protein. The table shows roughly 730,000 distinct CDR3 sequences, with just under 30% occurring only once. The sequencing input was blood. The rearrangement joins TRBV19 to TRBJ2-1; 9 bases fit TRBD2. This clonotype was sampled from a girl aged 10 to 17 with multiple sclerosis. The CDR3 protein is CASSWASGTAGSYNEQFF. DNA of the CDR3: TGTGCCAGTAGTTGGGCTAGCGGGACGGCTGGATCCTACAATGAGCAGTTCTTC.